There are a few counts of the clone carrying this TCR beta chain. Its antigen is not identified. The record originates from a study of healthy donors' naive CD4 and CD8 T cells. On the study more broadly: TCR alpha primers covered all functional IMGT alpha gene variants.

This CDR3 is 14 amino acids long. The V end was cut by 1 base, the J end by 3 bases, with 7 bases between. Study-wide findings and caveats: Most V and J genes were reportedly biased between naive CD4+ and CD8+ cells. Positive CDR3 charge linked to CD4+ cells, negative to CD8+ cells.

Each TCR library used approximately 500 ng of total RNA and a linear amplification protocol. TCRdb analysed the reads with MiXCR anew, one entry per CDR3 protein. The data show roughly 200,000 distinct CDR3 sequences, around 70% seen once. Naive T cells were sorted: CD4+CD8-CD45RO-CD45RA+ for CD4+, CD8+CD4-CD45RA+CD27bright for CD8+. The clonotype comes from a pool of human donors in good health; the sample pools cells from several healthy donors. The chain couples TRBV12-3 or TRBV12-4 to TRBJ1-5; D is perhaps TRBD1 (6 bases). Sequencing used naive CD4+ and CD8+ T cells sorted from blood, pooled from several donors. Here the CDR3 DNA reads TGTGCCAGCAGTTTAGACAGGGTCAATCAGCCCCAGCATTTT. This sequence encodes CASSLDRVNQPQHF.